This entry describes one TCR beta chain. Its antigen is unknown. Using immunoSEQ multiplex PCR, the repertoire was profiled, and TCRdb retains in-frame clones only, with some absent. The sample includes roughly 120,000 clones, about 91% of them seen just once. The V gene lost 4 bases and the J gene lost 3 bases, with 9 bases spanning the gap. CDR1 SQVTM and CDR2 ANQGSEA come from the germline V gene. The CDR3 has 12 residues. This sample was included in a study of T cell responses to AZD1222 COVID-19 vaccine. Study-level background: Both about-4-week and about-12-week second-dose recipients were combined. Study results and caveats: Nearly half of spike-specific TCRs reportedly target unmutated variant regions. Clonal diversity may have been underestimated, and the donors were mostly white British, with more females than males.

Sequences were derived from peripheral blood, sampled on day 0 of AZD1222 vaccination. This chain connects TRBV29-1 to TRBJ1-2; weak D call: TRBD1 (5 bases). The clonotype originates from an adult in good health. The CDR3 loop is CSVGGGDYGYTF. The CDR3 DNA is TGCAGCGTTGGTGGGGGAGACTATGGCTACACCTTC.